This T cell receptor beta chain was observed in a study of tumor-infiltrating lymphocytes in localized non-small cell lung cancer. The CDR3 length is 15 residues. V was clipped by 4 bases and J by 7 bases, with 20 bases between them. Germline V gene lookup returns CDR1 SGDLS and CDR2 YYNGEE. Method: immunoSEQ multiplex PCR; TCRdb's copy keeps in-frame clones and lacks some. The sample has under 4,000 clones, 75% to 85% seen once. V and J are TRBV9 and TRBJ1-2; a possible D gene is TRBD1 (6 bases). The specimen was uninvolved lung tissue not adjacent to the tumor. The TCR comes from a human donor with non-small cell lung cancer. The CDR3 reads CASSPYLGGEVGYTF. Here the CDR3 DNA reads TGTGCCAGCAGCCCCTATTTAGGGGGGGAGGTTGGCTACACCTTC.